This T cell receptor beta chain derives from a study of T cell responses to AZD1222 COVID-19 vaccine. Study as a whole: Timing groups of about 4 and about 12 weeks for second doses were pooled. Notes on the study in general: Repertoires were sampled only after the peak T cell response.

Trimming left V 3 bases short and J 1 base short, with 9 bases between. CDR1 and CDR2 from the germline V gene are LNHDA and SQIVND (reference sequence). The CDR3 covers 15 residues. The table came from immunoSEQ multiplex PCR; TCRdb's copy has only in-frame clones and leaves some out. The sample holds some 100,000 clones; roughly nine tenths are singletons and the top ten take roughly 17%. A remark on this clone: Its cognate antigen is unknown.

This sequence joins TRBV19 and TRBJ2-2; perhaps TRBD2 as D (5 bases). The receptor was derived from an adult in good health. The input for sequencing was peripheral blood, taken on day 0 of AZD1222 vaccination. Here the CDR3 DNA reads TGTGCCAGTAGTATGGTGGCGGGGAACACCGGGGAGCTGTTTTTT. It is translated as CASSMVAGNTGELFF. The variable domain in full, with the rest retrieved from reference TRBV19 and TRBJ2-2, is DGGITQSPKYLFRKEGQNVTLSCEQNLNHDAMYWYRQDPGQGLRLIYYSQIVNDFQKGDIAEGYSVSREKKESFPLTVTSAQKNPTAFYLCASSMVAGNTGELFFGEGSRLTVL.